One sample yielded the 12 T cell receptor beta chains listed below, sequenced in a study of human T cells and chemical hapten exposure. Time point: pre-sensitization, week 0. Treatment noted: therapeutic diphenylcyclopropenone sensitization with weekly scalp DPC. One entry per CDR3 protein results from TCRdb running MiXCR on the RACE reads. The sample records under 400,000 distinct CDR3 sequences, about 5.1% being singletons. The input for sequencing was whole blood, taken in connection with sensitization to the hapten diphenylcyclopropenone (DPC). These receptors were collected from a woman between 45 and 60 years old with alopecia areata. Some clones in this sample may be carry-over from other donors' samples.

The table lists this clonotype with many counts. The rearrangement uses TRBV6-6 and TRBJ2-7; 8 bases match TRBD1. The CDR3 has 14 amino acids. Germline V gene lookup returns CDR1 MNHNY and CDR2 SVGAGI (reference sequence). V was pared by 2 bases and J by 6 bases, with 6 bases of the junction left unmatched. CDR3 nucleotide sequence: TGTGCCAGCAGTTACCAGGGACAGGTGGGCGAGCAGTACTTC. Translating it yields CASSYQGQVGEQYF.

This clonotype was seen repeatedly, ten times or more. The chain couples TRBV7-2 to TRBJ1-4; tentative D call: TRBD1 (5 bases). CDR1 and CDR2 (germline): SGHTA, FQGNSA. The CDR3 consists of 15 residues. The V gene lost 1 base and the J gene lost 5 bases, with 11 bases spanning the gap. The DNA for the CDR3 is TGTGCCAGCAGCTTAGTGCGACAGTCGAATGAAAAACTGTTTTTT. As protein: CASSLVRQSNEKLFF.

There are a few counts of this clonotype. The gene calls are TRBV20-1 and TRBJ2-1; a weak D match, TRBD2 (7 bases). Germline lookup yields CDR1 DFQATT and CDR2 SNEGSKA (reference sequence). The ends were cut back, 3 bases at V and 7 bases at J, with 16 bases in the middle. The CDR3 runs to 14 residues. Written as DNA, the CDR3 is TGCAGTGCTAGGATAGGGGGGGGCCTTAATGAGCAGTTCTTC. Translation gives CSARIGGGLNEQFF.

Ten or more counts support this clonotype. V is TRBV25-1 and J is TRBJ2-1; D may match TRBD1 or TRBD2 (5 bases each). Trimming removed 4 bases at V and 0 bases at J, with 16 bases between. Germline CDR1 and CDR2: MGHDK and SYGVNS. CDR3 size: 17 residues. DNA of the CDR3: TGTGCCAGCAGTGGGGACCCTCAAGGGGTCTCCTACAATGAGCAGTTCTTC. Residues: CASSGDPQGVSYNEQFF.

The sample holds a few counts of this clonotype. The rearrangement joins TRBV11-2 to TRBJ1-2, with 8 bases aligning to TRBD1. The V gene end was trimmed by 4 bases and the J gene end by 14 bases; junction bases not matched to a gene: 6. Germline V gene sequence: CDR1 SGHAT, CDR2 FQNNGV. There are 11 residues in the CDR3. In DNA, the CDR3 is TGTGCCAGCAGCTCCAGGACAGGGTCAACCTTC. The encoded protein is CASSSRTGSTF.

This clonotype has ten or more counts. The chain carries TRBV29-1 and TRBJ2-3, with TRBD1 matching 7 bases. Germline CDR1 and CDR2: SQVTM and ANQGSEA. The CDR3 is made up of 13 amino acids. J lost 4 bases, V lost 2 bases, and 3 bases had no gene match. The chain's CDR3 is CSVEIGGADTQYF. CDR3 sequence (DNA): TGCAGCGTTGAAATAGGGGGCGCAGATACGCAGTATTTT.

A few counts support this clonotype. V gene TRBV10-3 combines with J gene TRBJ2-7; D possibly corresponds to TRBD1 (6 bases). Germline CDR1 and CDR2: ENHRY and SYGVKD. This CDR3 region has 16 residues. Between the trimmed V and J ends, which lost 0 bases and 0 bases, there was a span of 12 bases. The CDR3 is CAISESGGQFSYEQYF. CDR3 sequence (DNA): TGTGCCATCAGTGAGTCGGGCGGACAGTTCTCCTACGAGCAGTACTTC.

This clonotype was recorded a few times. The rearrangement links TRBV7-8 to TRBJ1-2; D uncertain. V gave up 5 bases and J gave up 0 bases, with 16 bases separating them. The CDR3 is made up of 16 amino acids. The germline V gene encodes CDR1 SGHVS and CDR2 FQNEAQ. The DNA for the CDR3 is TGTGCCAGCAGCCTTCTATCAGGACGTACTAACTATGGCTACACCTTC. This sequence encodes CASSLLSGRTNYGYTF.

The genes are TRBV3-1 and TRBJ1-4; D might be TRBD1 (6 bases). The CDR3 is 15 amino acids. Germline V gene sequence: CDR1 LGHDT, CDR2 YNNKEL (reference sequence). Trimming shortened V by 4 bases and J by 7 bases, and 16 bases separated the two germline ends. The CDR3 spells CASSRVSGGGEKLFF. Here the CDR3 DNA reads TGTGCCAGCAGCCGAGTATCAGGAGGGGGTGAAAAACTGTTTTTT.

This clonotype was seen at least ten times. This chain joins TRBV20-1 and TRBJ2-7; 7 positions match TRBD1. The germline gives CDR1 DFQATT, CDR2 SNEGSKA (reference sequence). CDR3 length: 14 residues. Unmatched junction bases numbered 9, after V lost 6 bases and J lost 1 base. In nucleotides, the CDR3 is TGCAGTGCCGCTAGGGGGACAGTGTCCTACGAGCAGTACTTC. This encodes CSAARGTVSYEQYF.

This clonotype showed up just a few times. The chain employs TRBV20-1 and TRBJ1-2, with D tentatively TRBD1 (6 bases). The CDR3 is 14 residues long. CDR1 is DFQATT, CDR2 SNEGSKA, per germline (reference sequence). Trimming left V 5 bases short and J 0 bases short, with 13 bases between. This CDR3 reads CSAPPGGPNYGYTF. The CDR3, as DNA: TGCAGTGCTCCCCCGGGGGGGCCTAACTATGGCTACACCTTC.

There are many counts of this clonotype. The chain links TRBV20-1 to TRBJ2-2; TRBD2 aligns across 14 bases. Trimming at V came to 6 bases and at J to 6 bases, leaving 6 bases not matched to a gene. The germline V gene has CDR1 DFQATT and CDR2 SNEGSKA (reference sequence). This CDR3 is 15 amino acids long. The CDR3 protein is CSASGTSGSPGELFF. In nucleotides, the CDR3 is TGCAGTGCCTCCGGGACTAGCGGGAGTCCCGGGGAGCTGTTTTTT.